Below, one T cell receptor beta chain is given with its context. Each CDR3 protein is one row after TCRdb ran MiXCR on the RT-PCR reads. The sample contains roughly 880,000 distinct CDR3 sequences, about 20% of which appear only once. These data originate in a study of patients and donors after allogeneic stem cell transplantation. Germline V gene data show CDR1 as SGHRS and CDR2 as YFSETQ. The CDR3 is 13 residues long. V was clipped by 7 bases and J by 1 base, with 11 bases between them. The genes are TRBV5-1 and TRBJ2-5; no clear D. The receptor comes from a human donor who was either an allogeneic HSCT recipient or a stem cell or donor lymphocyte infusion donor (not recorded which). It is not recorded whose cells these are; they may come from a transplant donor. The sample was blood, either unsorted or a sorted T cell fraction (not recorded which). CDR3 sequence (DNA): TGCGCCAGCGGTAAGGGAAGCCAAGAGACCCAGTACTTC. Protein product: CASGKGSQETQYF.